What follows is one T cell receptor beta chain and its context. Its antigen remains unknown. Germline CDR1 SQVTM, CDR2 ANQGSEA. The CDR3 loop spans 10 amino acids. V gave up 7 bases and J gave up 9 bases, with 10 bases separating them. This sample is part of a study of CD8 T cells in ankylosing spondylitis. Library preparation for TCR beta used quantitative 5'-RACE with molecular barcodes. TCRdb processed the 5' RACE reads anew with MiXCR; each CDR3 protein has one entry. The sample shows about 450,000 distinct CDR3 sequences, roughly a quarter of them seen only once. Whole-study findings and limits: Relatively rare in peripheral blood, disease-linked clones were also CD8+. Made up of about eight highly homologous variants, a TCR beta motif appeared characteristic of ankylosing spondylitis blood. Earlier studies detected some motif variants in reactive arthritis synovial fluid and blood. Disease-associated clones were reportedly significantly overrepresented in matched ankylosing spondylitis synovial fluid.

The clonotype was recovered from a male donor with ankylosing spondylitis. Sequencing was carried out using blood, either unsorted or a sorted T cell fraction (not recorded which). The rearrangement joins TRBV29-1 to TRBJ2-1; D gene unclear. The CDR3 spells CSAGETEQFF. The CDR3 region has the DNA TGCAGCGCAGGCGAAACTGAGCAGTTCTTC.